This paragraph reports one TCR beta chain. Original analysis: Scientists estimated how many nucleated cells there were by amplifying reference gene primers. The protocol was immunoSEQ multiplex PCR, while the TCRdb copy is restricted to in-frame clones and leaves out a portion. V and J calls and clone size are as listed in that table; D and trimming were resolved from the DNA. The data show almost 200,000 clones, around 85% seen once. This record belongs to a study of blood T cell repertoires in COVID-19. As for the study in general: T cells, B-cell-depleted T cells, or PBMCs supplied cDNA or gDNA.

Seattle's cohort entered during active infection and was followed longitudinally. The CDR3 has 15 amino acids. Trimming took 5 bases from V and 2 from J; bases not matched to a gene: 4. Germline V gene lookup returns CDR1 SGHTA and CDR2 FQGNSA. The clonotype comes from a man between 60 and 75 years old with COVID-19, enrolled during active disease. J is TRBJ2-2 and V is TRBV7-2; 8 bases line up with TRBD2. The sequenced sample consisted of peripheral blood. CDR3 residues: CASSLTSGNTGELFF. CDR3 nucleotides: TGTGCCAGCAGCCTAACTAGCGGCAACACCGGGGAGCTGTTTTTT.